This entry lists 31 T cell receptor beta chains sequenced from one sample in a study of blood T cell repertoires in COVID-19. Clones were read by immunoSEQ multiplex PCR, and TCRdb kept only the in-frame ones, dropping some. The sample has some 200,000 clones, approximately 80% seen once; the top ten hold approximately 0.99%. The sample consisted of peripheral blood. These receptors were taken from a man aged 55 to 70 with COVID-19, enrolled during active disease.

This chain connects TRBV2 to TRBJ1-4; TRBD1 matches 9 bases. The length of the CDR3 is 14 residues. Per the germline V gene, CDR1 is SNHLY and CDR2 is FYNNEI. The V segment lost 4 bases and the J segment 8 bases; nucleotides outside the gene matches: 5. The CDR3 sequence: CASSAGTGYEKLFF. CDR3 DNA: TGTGCCAGCAGTGCGGGGACAGGGTACGAAAAACTGTTTTTT.

This chain connects TRBV4-1 to TRBJ1-1, with a tentative D call TRBD1 (6 bases). The germline V gene has CDR1 MGHRA and CDR2 YSYEKL. The V end lost 3 bases, the J end lost 5 bases, and 16 bases lay between the germline ends. The CDR3 is made up of 15 amino acids. The CDR3 DNA reads TGCGCCAGCAGCCAGCGAGACAGGTTACAAACTGAAGCTTTCTTT. Translating gives CASSQRDRLQTEAFF.

The CDR3 bases are TGCGCCAGCAGCCAAGATAAGGGACAGGGGGGCGAAGGCTACACCTTC. Its protein is CASSQDKGQGGEGYTF. The chain carries TRBV4-3 and TRBJ1-2; 11 positions agree with TRBD1. Unmatched junction bases numbered 8, after V lost 0 bases and J lost 8 bases. The CDR3 has 16 amino acids. Germline V gives CDR1 LGHNA, CDR2 YSLEER.

This clone occurred a few times. The CDR3 region has the DNA TGTGCCAGCAGCGCGCCCGGGACAGATGGCTACACCTTC. As protein: CASSAPGTDGYTF. The rearrangement uses TRBV7-9 and TRBJ1-2, with TRBD1 matching over 7 bases. V gave up 5 bases and J gave up 6 bases; unmatched junction bases: 6. Germline V gene data show CDR1 as SEHNR and CDR2 as FQNEAQ (reference sequence). There are 13 residues in the CDR3.

The chain has TRBV5-1 and TRBJ1-4; weak D call: TRBD1 (5 bases). This CDR3 spans 15 amino acids. Between the trimmed V and J ends, which lost 4 bases and 4 bases, there was a span of 14 bases. The germline V gene encodes CDR1 SGHRS and CDR2 YFSETQ. CDR3 DNA sequence: TGCGCCAGCAGCCCCGAGGGGAGGGGTAATGAAAAACTGTTTTTT. Encoded protein: CASSPEGRGNEKLFF. The whole variable domain, remainder taken from reference TRBV5-1 and TRBJ1-4, is KAGVTQTPRYLIKTRGQQVTLSCSPISGHRSVSWYQQTPGQGLQFLFEYFSETQRNKGNFPGRFSGRQFSNSRSEMNVSTLELGDSALYLCASSPEGRGNEKLFFGSGTQLSVL.

The sample holds a few counts of this clone. The chain is built from TRBV11-2 and TRBJ1-6, with D tentatively TRBD1 (5 bases). Germline CDR1 SGHAT, CDR2 FQNNGV. The CDR3 is made up of 14 amino acids. V lost 5 bases, J lost 13 bases, and 18 bases lay in between. CDR3 coding DNA: TGTGCCAGCAGCCCACTCAGGGTTCCCTCTCCCCTCCACTTT. This codes for CASSPLRVPSPLHF.

The rearrangement links TRBV28 to TRBJ1-5; D is unclear. The CDR3 runs to 15 residues. From germline, CDR1 is MDHEN and CDR2 SYDVKM. With 5 bases removed from V and 3 bases from J, the gap between germline ends came to 14 bases. The CDR3 loop is CASSRVRGDNQPQHF. CDR3 coding DNA: TGTGCCAGCAGTAGGGTCCGCGGGGACAATCAGCCCCAGCATTTT.

The J gene is TRBJ1-3, the V gene TRBV18; a weak D match, TRBD1 (6 bases). The CDR3 contains 15 residues. The germline gives CDR1 KGHSH, CDR2 LQKENI. Trimming cost V 6 bases and J 0 bases, with 12 bases left between them. As DNA, the CDR3 is TGTGCCAGCTCCCTACAACAGGGCTCTGGAAACACCATATATTTT. This translates into CASSLQQGSGNTIYF.

The rearrangement uses TRBV29-1 and TRBJ1-1; D gene ambiguous. V lost 4 bases, J lost 8 bases, and 14 bases lay in between. The CDR3 covers 12 residues. CDR1 is SQVTM, CDR2 ANQGSEA, per germline. The CDR3 loop is CSVARGVGEAFF. The CDR3 nucleotides are TGCAGCGTTGCACGGGGAGTCGGCGAAGCTTTCTTT.

The gene calls are TRBV30 and TRBJ1-6; tentative D call: TRBD1 (5 bases). V gave up 5 bases and J gave up 7 bases, with 12 bases separating them. This CDR3 spans 13 amino acids. Germline V gene sequence: CDR1 GTSNPN, CDR2 SVGIG (reference sequence). The CDR3 nucleotides are TGTGCCTGGGCTGCACAGGCGAATTCACCCCTCCACTTT. Protein sequence: CAWAAQANSPLHF.

V is TRBV11-1 and J is TRBJ1-2, with 9 bases identical to TRBD1. Germline V gene sequence: CDR1 SGHAT, CDR2 FQDESV (reference sequence). The CDR3 consists of 17 residues. After removal of 0 bases from V and 4 bases from J, the junction contained 9 bases not matched to a gene. The CDR3 region is CASSLAGTGLAPYGYTF. For the CDR3, the DNA is TGTGCCAGCAGCTTAGCCGGGACAGGGCTCGCCCCCTATGGCTACACCTTC.

The V gene is TRBV11-2, the J gene TRBJ2-6, with TRBD1 matching 9 bases. With V trimmed by 5 bases and J by 2 bases, 1 base remained unmatched. The CDR3 is made up of 15 amino acids. Germline CDR1 reads SGHAT; CDR2 reads FQNNGV. CDR3 DNA sequence: TGTGCCAGCAGCCGACAGGGGGCTGGGGCCAACGTCCTGACTTTC. Translating it yields CASSRQGAGANVLTF. Drawing the rest from reference TRBV11-2 and TRBJ2-6, the complete variable domain is EAGVAQSPRYKIIEKRQSVAFWCNPISGHATLYWYQQILGQGPKLLIQFQNNGVVDDSQLPKDRFSAERLKGVDSTLKIQPAKLEDSAVYLCASSRQGAGANVLTFGAGSRLTVL.

The chain recombines TRBV12-5 with TRBJ1-1, with 11 bases lining up with TRBD1. Trimming cost V 4 bases and J 4 bases; bases outside gene matches: 8. CDR3 length equals 16 residues. Germline V CDR1 and CDR2: LGHNT, FRNRAP. DNA of the CDR3: TGTGCTAGTGGTTCCGGGACAGGGGGGTCGGGCACTGAAGCTTTCTTT. Translating gives CASGSGTGGSGTEAFF.

The rearrangement uses TRBV6-5 and TRBJ1-2, with 8 positions matching TRBD1. In germline, CDR1 is MNHEY, CDR2 SVGAGI. CDR3 length: 13 amino acids. V shed 7 bases, J shed 6 bases, and the junction held 7 bases outside the gene matches. In DNA, the CDR3 is TGTGCCAGCATTCTACAGGGGGGAAATGGCTACACCTTC. Protein product: CASILQGGNGYTF.

The table lists this clone with a few counts. The V gene is TRBV6-1, the J gene TRBJ2-7; TRBD2 is a possible D gene (6 bases). The germline CDR1 and CDR2 sequences are MNHNS and SASEGT. The CDR3 loop spans 16 amino acids. V was trimmed by 3 bases and J by 2 bases, leaving 17 bases between them. CDR3 region: CASSDLFGGAPYEQYF. The CDR3 nucleotides read TGTGCCAGCAGTGATTTATTCGGGGGTGCCCCCTACGAGCAGTACTTC.

The V gene is TRBV4-3, the J gene TRBJ1-1, with TRBD1 matching 7 bases. The V gene end was trimmed by 0 bases and the J gene end by 1 base; junction bases not matched to a gene: 17. CDR1 LGHNA and CDR2 YSLEER come from the germline V gene. CDR3 size: 20 residues. The CDR3 DNA reads TGCGCCAGCAGCCAAGATTTTCTGGTACTAGGGGGCGCGGGGAACACTGAAGCTTTCTTT. Its translation is CASSQDFLVLGGAGNTEAFF.

The chain is built from TRBV30 and TRBJ1-1; D unresolved. The CDR3 contains 10 residues. The germline gives CDR1 GTSNPN, CDR2 SVGIG (reference sequence). Between the trimmed V and J ends, which lost 3 bases and 8 bases, there was a span of 7 bases. The DNA of the CDR3 is TGTGCCTGGAGGCGGGCGGAAGCTTTCTTT. This codes for CAWRRAEAFF.

CDR3: CASSIQVPNQPQHF. The CDR3 coding sequence is TGTGCCAGTAGTATCCAGGTACCCAATCAGCCCCAGCATTTT. V is TRBV19 and J is TRBJ1-5; D is uncertain. The germline V gene has CDR1 LNHDA and CDR2 SQIVND (reference sequence). The CDR3 loop spans 14 amino acids. Trimming shortened V by 3 bases and J by 3 bases, and 9 bases separated the two germline ends. Full variable domain (rest looked up from reference TRBV19 and TRBJ1-5): DGGITQSPKYLFRKEGQNVTLSCEQNLNHDAMYWYRQDPGQGLRLIYYSQIVNDFQKGDIAEGYSVSREKKESFPLTVTSAQKNPTAFYLCASSIQVPNQPQHFGDGTRLSIL.

The V gene is TRBV7-9, the J gene TRBJ2-7; D is perhaps TRBD2 (5 bases). Trimming left V 5 bases short and J 7 bases short, with 15 bases between. Germline V lookup: CDR1 SEHNR, CDR2 FQNEAQ (reference sequence). The CDR3 consists of 13 residues. The CDR3: CASSASGRREQYF. CDR3 sequence (DNA): TGTGCCAGCAGCGCCAGCGGCCGGAGGGAGCAGTACTTC.

The chain has TRBV28 and TRBJ2-1, with TRBD2 matching over 8 bases. Looked up from germline, CDR1 is MDHEN and CDR2 is SYDVKM. The length of the CDR3 is 13 residues. The V gene end was trimmed by 7 bases and the J gene end by 9 bases; junction bases not matched to a gene: 8. The CDR3 is CASTPFRGGEQFF. CDR3 nucleotide sequence: TGTGCCAGCACCCCTTTTCGGGGGGGTGAGCAGTTCTTC.

The chain recombines TRBV7-9 with TRBJ1-2; 10 positions agree with TRBD1. In germline, CDR1 is SEHNR, CDR2 FQNEAQ (reference sequence). With 5 bases clipped from V and 3 bases from J, the junction kept 6 bases outside the gene matches. The CDR3 loop spans 15 amino acids. Here the CDR3 reads CASSGDRGRDYGYTF. CDR3 nucleotide sequence: TGTGCCAGCAGCGGCGACAGGGGGCGCGACTATGGCTACACCTTC.

The CDR3 bases are TGTGCCAGCAGCCTCGGACCCCTCAGGGACTATGGCTACACCTTC. Protein sequence: CASSLGPLRDYGYTF. The rearrangement uses TRBV3-1 (or the pseudogene TRBV3-2) and TRBJ1-2, with D perhaps matching TRBD1 (5 bases). Trimming left V 4 bases short and J 3 bases short, with 15 bases between. This CDR3 spans 15 amino acids. CDR1 is LGHDT, CDR2 YNNKEL, per germline (reference sequence).

The gene calls are TRBV2 and TRBJ1-5; D perhaps matches TRBD1 (6 bases). V was pared by 6 bases and J by 7 bases, with 28 bases between. Per germline, CDR1 SNHLY and CDR2 FYNNEI. The CDR3 loop spans 18 amino acids. This chain's CDR3 is CASSQGGVGRRSGQPQHF. The DNA for the CDR3 is TGTGCCAGCAGCCAAGGGGGTGTGGGACGAAGGTCGGGGCAGCCCCAGCATTTT. Variable domain in full (rest from reference TRBV2 and TRBJ1-5): EPEVTQTPSHQVTQMGQEVILRCVPISNHLYFYWYRQILGQKVEFLVSFYNNEISEKSEIFDDQFSVERPDGSNFTLKIRSTKLEDSAMYFCASSQGGVGRRSGQPQHFGDGTRLSIL.

The V call is TRBV7-2, the J call TRBJ2-7, with 7 bases that match TRBD1. The junction had 4 bases not matched to a gene; V was cut back by 5 bases and J by 0 bases. The CDR3 runs to 14 residues. From germline, CDR1 is SGHTA and CDR2 FQGNSA. The CDR3 region has the DNA TGTGCCAGCAGCCGGGACAGCCACTCCTACGAGCAGTACTTC. It specifies CASSRDSHSYEQYF.

This clone was recorded once. The V gene is TRBV5-1, the J gene TRBJ1-5, with 7 nucleotides matching TRBD1. V gave up 4 bases and J gave up 1 base; unmatched junction bases: 5. Germline loops: CDR1 SGHRS, CDR2 YFSETQ. The CDR3 spans 15 residues. CDR3 sequence reads: CASSVSGGSNQPQHF. The CDR3 coding sequence is TGCGCCAGCAGCGTCTCAGGGGGAAGCAATCAGCCCCAGCATTTT.

Only a few counts were recorded for this clone. The rearrangement uses TRBV30 and TRBJ1-4; D uncertain. This CDR3 has 15 residues. Germline values: CDR1 GTSNPN, CDR2 SVGIG (reference sequence). Trimming left V 2 bases short and J 2 bases short, with 12 bases between. CDR3 sequence: CAWSQGGNTNEKLFF. The CDR3 coding sequence is TGTGCCTGGAGTCAAGGAGGGAACACTAATGAAAAACTGTTTTTT. Filled out from reference TRBV30 and TRBJ1-4, the complete variable domain reads SQTIHQWPATLVQPVGSPLSLECTVEGTSNPNLYWYRQAAGRGLQLLFYSVGIGQISSEVPQNLSASRPQDRQFILSSKKLLLSDSGFYLCAWSQGGNTNEKLFFGSGTQLSVL.

The table lists this clone with many counts. This chain connects TRBV6-5 to TRBJ1-2; 7 nucleotides match TRBD1. Germline CDR1 reads MNHEY; CDR2 reads SVGAGI. The V and J ends lost 6 bases and 4 bases, in that order; junction bases with no gene match: 8. The length of the CDR3 is 14 residues. The CDR3 protein is CASRKDRVFYGYTF. CDR3 DNA: TGTGCCAGCAGGAAAGACAGGGTGTTCTATGGCTACACCTTC.

J is TRBJ1-2 and V is TRBV5-1, with a tentative D call TRBD1 (5 bases). The germline V and J ends were trimmed by 4 bases and 6 bases, with 22 bases remaining between them. The CDR3 runs to 16 residues. CDR1 is SGHRS and CDR2 is YFSETQ in the germline V gene. CDR3 residues: CASSGSPSGGSDGYTF. CDR3 nucleotide sequence: TGCGCCAGCAGCGGAAGCCCCTCGGGGGGAAGTGATGGCTACACCTTC.

The J gene is TRBJ2-1, the V gene TRBV7-3, with D uncertain. Trimming removed 5 bases from V and 7 bases from J, with 9 bases in between. CDR3 length equals 12 residues. CDR1 and CDR2 from the germline V gene are SGHTA and FQGTGA. As DNA, the CDR3 is TGTGCCAGCAGCCTTAACGGGAATGAGCAGTTCTTC. Protein product: CASSLNGNEQFF.

In this sample, this clone turned up once. Other DNA sequences in the same sample also yield this CDR3. J is TRBJ1-3 and V is TRBV12-3 or TRBV12-4; no definite D call. Trimming removed 1 base at V and 3 bases at J, with 4 bases between. The CDR3 has 13 residues. CDR3 in amino acids: CASSLELGNTIYF. The CDR3 region has the DNA TGTGCCAGCAGTTTAGAACTTGGAAACACCATATATTTT.

V usage is TRBV24-1 and J usage is TRBJ2-1, with 14 bases that match TRBD2. This CDR3 comprises 13 residues. Unmatched junction bases numbered 4, after V lost 4 bases and J lost 15 bases. CDR1 KGHDR and CDR2 SFDVKD come from the germline V gene. The CDR3 sequence: CATSDLTSGRVFF. In DNA, the CDR3 is TGTGCCACCAGTGACTTGACTAGCGGGAGGGTGTTCTTC.